This T cell receptor (beta chain) was sequenced during a study of blood T cell repertoires in COVID-19. Study-level information: Acute and convalescent COVID-19 specimens originated in the United States, Italy and Spain. PBMCs, B-cell-depleted T cells, or T cells were the source of the cDNA or gDNA that made up the material.

After removal of 4 bases from V and 2 bases from J, the junction contained 10 bases not matched to a gene. Looked up from germline, CDR1 is LGHDT and CDR2 is YNNKEL (reference sequence). CDR3 length: 17 residues. Per the original methods: Amplified reference gene primers provided the basis for estimating nucleated cell counts. Using immunoSEQ multiplex PCR, the repertoire was profiled, and TCRdb retains in-frame clones only, with some absent. The DNA gave D and trimming, while V, J and clone size come from that table. Among about 83,000 clones listed, about nine tenths were seen once. The TCR was taken from an elderly woman with active or convalescent COVID-19. The sequencing sample was made of peripheral blood. This chain links TRBV3-1 (or the pseudogene TRBV3-2) with TRBJ2-1, with 8 bases identical to TRBD1. CDR3 sequence (DNA): TGTGCCAGCAGCCCTTCCTTTACAGGGGGACCCTACAATGAGCAGTTCTTC. It is translated as CASSPSFTGGPYNEQFF.